This passage covers 30 T cell receptor beta chains from one sample sequenced in a study of CD8 T cells in ankylosing spondylitis. No antigen is known for these receptors. TCRdb used MiXCR to reprocess the 5' RACE reads, holding one entry per CDR3 protein. The data contain 700,000 to 850,000 distinct CDR3 sequences, roughly 12% of them singletons. Study-wide points: Ankylosing spondylitis blood appeared to carry a characteristic TCR beta motif of roughly eight highly homologous variants.

Sequencing was done on a sample of blood, either unsorted or a sorted T cell fraction (not recorded which). These receptors were taken from a male donor with ankylosing spondylitis.

In its sample, this clonotype was seen many times. The CDR3: CASRTGSNQPQHF. The CDR3 region has the DNA TGTGCCAGCAGGACAGGGAGCAATCAGCCCCAGCATTTT. The rearrangement uses TRBV12-3 or TRBV12-4 and TRBJ1-5, with 7 bases that match TRBD1. V was clipped by 6 bases and J by 1 base; unmatched bases: 0. The CDR3 has 13 amino acids.

This clonotype came up many times. V usage is TRBV20-1 and J usage is TRBJ1-1; possibly TRBD1 for D (5 bases). The CDR3 runs to 12 residues. Trimming stripped 3 bases from V and 6 bases from J, with 11 bases between. Germline loops: CDR1 DFQATT, CDR2 SNEGSKA (reference sequence). The CDR3 DNA reads as TGCAGTGCTAGTGCAGGGCGGGCTGAAGCTTTCTTT. Residues: CSASAGRAEAFF.

This clonotype was found once. The chain couples TRBV9 to TRBJ2-2; a possible D gene is TRBD1 (5 bases). The V gene's germline CDR1 is SGDLS and CDR2 YYNGEE. The CDR3 consists of 14 residues. Trimming left V 0 bases short and J 6 bases short, with 9 bases between. The chain's CDR3 is CASSVAGIAGELFF. The CDR3 DNA reads as TGTGCCAGCAGCGTAGCAGGGATCGCCGGGGAGCTGTTTTTT.

The chain links TRBV28 to TRBJ2-1; tentative D call: TRBD1 (5 bases). CDR1 and CDR2 from the germline V gene are MDHEN and SYDVKM. V lost 5 bases and J 5 bases, leaving 13 bases between the germline ends. This CDR3 is built from 14 residues. CDR3 loop: CASSLQGRDNEQFF. The CDR3, as DNA: TGTGCCAGCAGTCTCCAGGGTCGCGACAATGAGCAGTTCTTC. The full variable domain, its missing parts supplied by reference TRBV28 and TRBJ2-1, is DVKVTQSSRYLVKRTGEKVFLECVQDMDHENMFWYRQDPGLGLRLIYFSYDVKMKEKGDIPEGYSVSREKKERFSLILESASTNQTSMYLCASSLQGRDNEQFFGPGTRLTVL.

CDR3 protein: CASSLTLTNEKLFF. In DNA form, the CDR3 reads TGTGCCAGCAGCCTCACTCTAACTAATGAAAAACTGTTTTTT. The gene calls are TRBV9 and TRBJ1-4; D is ambiguous. V dropped 4 bases and J dropped 1 base, with 8 bases sitting between them. Per germline, CDR1 SGDLS and CDR2 YYNGEE. This CDR3 contains 14 residues.

This clonotype was seen more than once but under ten times. This chain links TRBV10-3 with TRBJ2-7, with D maybe TRBD1 (6 bases). Per the germline V gene, CDR1 is ENHRY and CDR2 is SYGVKD. The CDR3 totals 16 residues. V was shortened by 4 bases and J by 3 bases, with 19 bases between the two germline ends. The CDR3 loop reads CAISGPFGGAGYEQYF. Here the CDR3 DNA reads TGTGCCATCAGTGGGCCCTTTGGGGGCGCGGGCTACGAGCAGTACTTC.

This clonotype was picked up many times. The J gene is TRBJ2-6, the V gene TRBV6-1, with D uncertain. Germline CDR1 reads MNHNS; CDR2 reads SASEGT. This CDR3 has 14 amino acids. V was shortened by 6 bases and J by 0 bases, with 6 bases between the two germline ends. The CDR3 loop reads CASSVVSGANVLTF. The CDR3 DNA reads as TGTGCCAGCAGCGTGGTCTCTGGGGCCAACGTCCTGACTTTC.

V gene TRBV10-3 combines with J gene TRBJ2-6; D remains ambiguous. Deletions cut 0 bases from V and 6 bases from J, with 12 bases between. The germline V gene has CDR1 ENHRY and CDR2 SYGVKD. The CDR3 spans 16 residues. For the CDR3, the DNA is TGTGCCATCAGTGAGTCTGGGGATTCCGAGGCCAACGTCCTGACTTTC. This sequence encodes CAISESGDSEANVLTF.

This clonotype was observed a few times. V is TRBV6-5 and J is TRBJ2-7, with 8 positions matching TRBD1. Germline trimming cut 3 bases from V and 4 bases from J; bases unmatched to any gene: 8. The CDR3 spans 15 residues. Germline V gene data show CDR1 as MNHEY and CDR2 as SVGAGI. The CDR3: CASSYYRGRLYEQYF. For the CDR3, the DNA is TGTGCCAGCAGTTATTACAGGGGGAGACTTTACGAGCAGTACTTC.

This clonotype was picked up a small number of times. The chain employs TRBV20-1 and TRBJ2-7, with 7 nucleotides matching TRBD1. CDR3 length equals 13 residues. Germline CDR1 reads DFQATT; CDR2 reads SNEGSKA (reference sequence). The trim removed 0 bases at V and 4 bases at J, leaving 3 bases unmatched. The CDR3 here is CSARDTGVYEQYF. The CDR3, as DNA: TGCAGTGCTAGAGATACAGGGGTATACGAGCAGTACTTC.

This clonotype was counted between two and nine times. The V gene is TRBV28, the J gene TRBJ2-5; 7 nucleotides line up with TRBD1. The V segment lost 8 bases and the J segment 5 bases; nucleotides outside the gene matches: 14. The CDR3 totals 15 residues. Germline assignment: CDR1 MDHEN and CDR2 SYDVKM. The CDR3 coding sequence is TGTGCCAGCGGTAACGGCCCCAGGGGGTTGGAGACCCAGTACTTC. It is translated as CASGNGPRGLETQYF.

This clonotype was picked up a small number of times. The chain links TRBV10-3 to TRBJ1-4, with D unresolved. CDR1 is ENHRY and CDR2 is SYGVKD in the germline V gene. Trimming shortened V by 4 bases and J by 7 bases, and 10 bases separated the two germline ends. This CDR3 is 13 amino acids long. CDR3 sequence reads: CAISGGYGEKLFF. As DNA, the CDR3 is TGTGCCATCAGTGGAGGGTATGGTGAAAAACTGTTTTTT.

In its sample, this clonotype was seen a few times. This chain connects TRBV5-5 to TRBJ1-2; 7 nucleotides line up with TRBD1. Unmatched junction bases numbered 6, after V lost 1 base and J lost 6 bases. The CDR3 sequence is 14 residues long. Germline lookup yields CDR1 SGHKS and CDR2 YYEKEE (reference sequence). The CDR3 sequence is CASSLIGQVDGYTF. The DNA of the CDR3 is TGTGCCAGCAGCTTGATCGGACAGGTTGATGGCTACACCTTC.

This clonotype was counted many times. The chain links TRBV5-1 to TRBJ1-1, with unresolved D. CDR1 and CDR2 (germline): SGHRS, YFSETQ. The germline V and J ends were trimmed by 4 bases and 1 base, with 11 bases remaining between them. The CDR3 runs 14 residues. In DNA form, the CDR3 reads TGCGCCAGCAGCAGAGGACTGGAGAACACTGAAGCTTTCTTT. Protein sequence: CASSRGLENTEAFF.

This clonotype was picked up a small number of times. The rearrangement links TRBV4-2 to TRBJ1-2; the match to TRBD1 covers 7 bases. With V trimmed by 4 bases and J by 0 bases, 8 bases remained unmatched. The CDR3 is 16 amino acids. Germline CDR1 LGHNA, CDR2 YNFKEQ. The CDR3 nucleotides read TGTGCCAGCAGCCGGGGGGTGGGGACAGCTAACTATGGCTACACCTTC. It encodes CASSRGVGTANYGYTF.

This clonotype was recorded at least ten times. V usage is TRBV13 and J usage is TRBJ2-3; TRBD2 agrees at 9 bases. CDR1 is PRHDT and CDR2 is FYEKMQ in the germline V gene (reference sequence). Germline trimming cut 7 bases from V and 3 bases from J; bases unmatched to any gene: 8. CDR3 size: 15 residues. In DNA, the CDR3 is TGTGCCAGCACCACGCGGAGCGGGAGGACAGATACGCAGTATTTT. Its protein product is CASTTRSGRTDTQYF.

This clonotype was observed a few times. The rearrangement joins TRBV4-1 to TRBJ1-5; D gene uncertain. Trimming stripped 4 bases from V and 0 bases from J, with 16 bases between. Germline assignment: CDR1 MGHRA and CDR2 YSYEKL. CDR3 size: 17 residues. The CDR3 DNA reads TGCGCCAGCAGCCGAAAGGCACAGACGGATAGCAATCAGCCCCAGCATTTT. It yields the protein CASSRKAQTDSNQPQHF.

This clonotype has only a few counts. V and J are TRBV20-1 and TRBJ2-1, with 10 bases matching TRBD2. CDR1 and CDR2 (germline): DFQATT, SNEGSKA (reference sequence). The CDR3 totals 14 residues. V was clipped by 6 bases and J by 7 bases; unmatched bases: 9. CDR3 coding DNA: TGCAGTGCCCTTACTAGCGGGATAGTAAATGAGCAGTTCTTC. Translating gives CSALTSGIVNEQFF.

V is TRBV28 and J is TRBJ1-5, with D unresolved. In germline, CDR1 is MDHEN, CDR2 SYDVKM. Trimming stripped 5 bases from V and 10 bases from J, with 21 bases between. The CDR3 is 15 amino acids. DNA for the CDR3: TGTGCCAGCAGTAGGAACAGACATCGCCCTAATCCCCAGCATTTT. This translates into CASSRNRHRPNPQHF.

The CDR3 nucleotides are TGCGCCAGCAGCCCGAGACTCCGCCGGGAGACCCAGTACTTC. Protein product: CASSPRLRRETQYF. The V call is TRBV5-1, the J call TRBJ2-5; D uncertain. The V end was cut by 4 bases, the J end by 5 bases, with 15 bases between. Germline-derived CDR1 and CDR2 are SGHRS and YFSETQ. The CDR3 has 14 amino acids.

The sample holds a few counts of this clonotype. This rearrangement joins TRBV5-1 to TRBJ2-3; D perhaps matches TRBD1 (6 bases). CDR1 and CDR2 (germline): SGHRS, YFSETQ. This CDR3 spans 15 amino acids. Trimming took off 0 bases at V and 1 base at J, with 9 bases between the two ends. CDR3 nucleotides: TGCGCCAGCAGCTTGGACAGGGCGGGCACAGATACGCAGTATTTT. Its protein is CASSLDRAGTDTQYF.

The V and J genes are TRBV20-1 and TRBJ2-7, with D perhaps matching TRBD1 (6 bases). CDR1 is DFQATT, CDR2 SNEGSKA, per germline (reference sequence). This CDR3 spans 16 amino acids. Deletions cut 3 bases from V and 7 bases from J, with 25 bases between. For the CDR3, the DNA is TGCAGTGCTAGGGGTTTAGGGTCACAGGGAATAGTAGAGCAGTACTTC. It codes for CSARGLGSQGIVEQYF.

This clonotype was found many times. The chain is built from TRBV7-2 and TRBJ1-4, with unresolved D. The germline V gene encodes CDR1 SGHTA and CDR2 FQGNSA. Trimming shortened V by 5 bases and J by 3 bases, and 13 bases separated the two germline ends. The CDR3 loop spans 15 amino acids. The CDR3 loop is CASSPLGRANEKLFF. The CDR3 coding sequence is TGTGCCAGCAGCCCTCTTGGAAGAGCTAATGAAAAACTGTTTTTT.

This chain's CDR3 is CASSLPVPTLASGEIEQFF. The CDR3 coding sequence is TGTGCCAGCAGTTTACCCGTCCCTACACTCGCTAGCGGGGAGATTGAGCAGTTCTTC. The chain employs TRBV6-2 or TRBV6-3 and TRBJ2-1, with 9 bases matching TRBD2. CDR3 length equals 19 residues. J was trimmed by 9 bases and V by 4 bases; bases with no gene match: 22. Looked up from germline, CDR1 is MNHEY and CDR2 is SVGEGT.

This clonotype was observed a handful of times. V and J are TRBV6-2 or TRBV6-3 and TRBJ1-5, with 7 positions matching TRBD1. The CDR3 is 14 residues long. With V trimmed by 6 bases and J by 3 bases, 5 bases remained unmatched. Germline V CDR1 and CDR2: MNHEY, SVGEGT. The CDR3 here is CASRSQGPNQPQHF. The CDR3 DNA reads as TGTGCCAGCAGATCACAGGGGCCCAATCAGCCCCAGCATTTT.

The CDR3 region has the DNA TGTGCCATACGGACAGGGGGCGTCAGTTCACCCCTCCACTTT. It yields the protein CAIRTGGVSSPLHF. The genes are TRBV6-1 and TRBJ1-6; TRBD1 matches at 11 bases. Looked up from germline, CDR1 is MNHNS and CDR2 is SASEGT. V shed 10 bases and J 9 bases; nucleotides not matched to a gene: 8. This CDR3 comprises 14 residues.

The CDR3 DNA reads TGTGCCAGCAGCATGGGCGGACTCACGAACACTGAAGCTTTCTTT. Protein product: CASSMGGLTNTEAFF. The V and J genes are TRBV7-2 and TRBJ1-1, with D unclear. V was cut by 5 bases and J by 1 base, with 14 bases left in between. CDR3 length: 15 residues. From germline, CDR1 is SGHTA and CDR2 FQGNSA.

The V call is TRBV4-1, the J call TRBJ2-3; the D gene is possibly TRBD1 (6 bases). This CDR3 is built from 17 residues. CDR1 and CDR2 (germline): MGHRA, YSYEKL. The V end was cut by 1 base, the J end by 2 bases, with 16 bases between. The CDR3: CASSQAGTRQNTDTQYF. The CDR3 nucleotides are TGCGCCAGCAGCCAAGCTGGGACAAGGCAGAACACAGATACGCAGTATTTT.

The gene calls are TRBV5-1 and TRBJ2-3, with a tentative D call TRBD2 (5 bases). Germline CDR1 is SGHRS and CDR2 is YFSETQ. The V gene lost 0 bases and the J gene lost 2 bases, with 16 bases spanning the gap. CDR3 length equals 17 residues. The CDR3 spells CASSLDGRLLPTDTQYF. In DNA, the CDR3 is TGCGCCAGCAGCTTGGATGGCAGACTACTCCCCACAGATACGCAGTATTTT.

This clonotype came up a few times. V usage is TRBV5-1 and J usage is TRBJ2-3, with D perhaps being TRBD1 or TRBD2 (6 bases each). V was clipped by 10 bases and J by 0 bases, with 12 bases between them. Germline CDR1 and CDR2: SGHRS and YFSETQ. The CDR3 runs to 13 residues. In DNA, the CDR3 is TGCGCCTCCGGGGGACACAGCACAGATACGCAGTATTTT. Translating it yields CASGGHSTDTQYF.